A single sample is the source of the 8 T cell receptor beta chains below, sequenced in a study of CD8 T cells in Susac syndrome. Random-hexamer reverse transcription was applied to roughly 0.5 to 1 ug RNA. TCRdb ran MiXCR on the immunoSEQ multiplex PCR reads and lists one entry per CDR3 protein. The data show roughly 220,000 distinct CDR3 sequences, approximately 94% seen once. Sequenced: CD4+ T cells from PBMCs. The receptors originated from a human donor with Susac syndrome.

J is TRBJ2-1 and V is TRBV19; D call uncertain. V was cut by 3 bases and J by 9 bases, with 9 bases left in between. The CDR3 loop spans 12 amino acids. The germline gives CDR1 LNHDA, CDR2 SQIVND (reference sequence). CDR3 in DNA: TGTGCCAGTAGTATTCAAAATGGTGAGCAGTTCTTC. Its protein product is CASSIQNGEQFF. Using reference TRBV19 and TRBJ2-1 for the parts outside the CDR3, the full variable domain is DGGITQSPKYLFRKEGQNVTLSCEQNLNHDAMYWYRQDPGQGLRLIYYSQIVNDFQKGDIAEGYSVSREKKESFPLTVTSAQKNPTAFYLCASSIQNGEQFFGPGTRLTVL.

The rearrangement uses TRBV7-2 and TRBJ2-5; D remains unclear. CDR3 length: 13 residues. V dropped 2 bases and J dropped 5 bases, with 9 bases sitting between them. The germline V gene has CDR1 SGHTA and CDR2 FQGNSA. CDR3 residues: CASSLLGSETQYF. The CDR3 coding sequence is TGTGCCAGCAGCTTATTGGGGTCCGAGACCCAGTACTTC. The whole variable domain, filled in from reference TRBV7-2 and TRBJ2-5, reads GAGVSQSPSNKVTEKGKDVELRCDPISGHTALYWYRQSLGQGLEFLIYFQGNSAPDKSGLPSDRFSAERTGGSVSTLTIQRTQQEDSAVYLCASSLLGSETQYFGPGTRLLVL.

The chain recombines TRBV13 with TRBJ1-6, with D unclear. This CDR3 is built from 14 residues. CDR1 and CDR2 from the germline V gene are PRHDT and FYEKMQ (reference sequence). Trimming cost V 5 bases and J 14 bases, with 19 bases left between them. CDR3 in amino acids: CASSLRRASVTLHF. The CDR3 DNA sequence: TGTGCCAGCAGCCTAAGACGGGCCTCGGTTACCCTCCACTTT.

The chain employs TRBV5-1 and TRBJ1-5; a weak D match, TRBD1 (6 bases). The CDR3 extends over 14 amino acids. The V gene's germline CDR1 is SGHRS and CDR2 YFSETQ. The V end was cut by 4 bases, the J end by 6 bases, with 14 bases between. CDR3: CASSAGDPTQPQHF. CDR3 in DNA: TGCGCCAGCAGCGCAGGGGACCCTACTCAGCCCCAGCATTTT.

The chain uses TRBV30 and TRBJ1-1; D gene uncertain. Trimming took 3 bases from V and 0 from J, leaving 8 bases between them. Germline V gene data show CDR1 as GTSNPN and CDR2 as SVGIG (reference sequence). The CDR3 covers 13 residues. The CDR3 sequence: CAWRKEMNTEAFF. In DNA, the CDR3 is TGTGCCTGGAGAAAGGAAATGAACACTGAAGCTTTCTTT.

The chain links TRBV10-1 to TRBJ2-5, with D perhaps being TRBD1 or TRBD2 (5 bases each). The ends were cut back, 3 bases at V and 4 bases at J, with 18 bases in the middle. CDR1 and CDR2 (germline): WNHNN, SYGVQD (reference sequence). The CDR3 loop spans 16 amino acids. The CDR3 sequence is CASSDARGAERETQYF. The DNA of the CDR3 is TGCGCCAGCAGTGATGCCCGGGGCGCGGAGCGAGAGACCCAGTACTTC.

CDR3 residues: CATSRDPRQDEQYF. The DNA for the CDR3 is TGTGCCACCAGCAGAGACCCTCGCCAAGACGAGCAGTACTTC. The V gene is TRBV15, the J gene TRBJ2-7; no firm D call. Germline lookup yields CDR1 LNHNV and CDR2 YYDKDF (reference sequence). The CDR3 runs to 14 residues. Trimming pared 0 bases from V and 5 bases from J, leaving 11 bases between. The variable domain in full, completed from reference TRBV15 and TRBJ2-7, reads DAMVIQNPRYQVTQFGKPVTLSCSQTLNHNVMYWYQQKSSQAPKLLFHYYDKDFNNEADTPDNFQSRRPNTSFCFLDIRSPGLGDTAMYLCATSRDPRQDEQYFGPGTRLTVT.

The CDR3 DNA reads TGTGCCAGCAGTTTATTCCTGGGGCTGGAAGCTTTCTTT. It translates to CASSLFLGLEAFF. The genes are TRBV12-3 or TRBV12-4 and TRBJ1-1, with D perhaps TRBD1 (5 bases). The CDR3 consists of 13 residues. V was pared by 2 bases and J by 8 bases, with 12 bases between.